This T cell receptor beta chain was found in a study of cytomegalovirus exposure and HLA in healthy donors. Study at large: An analysis done earlier identified about 120 million unique TCR beta sequences from about 180 million T cells. The study's findings and limits: Highest at DRB1 and lowest at HLA-C, TCR association rates differed among HLA loci in a later analysis. V- and J-gene trimming of TCR beta was linked (in a later analysis) to a missense DCLRE1C variant. Near-uniform donor sequencing depth was presumed by presence/absence analyses.

PCR employed 60 Vbeta and 13 Jbeta primers. The assay was immunoSEQ multiplex PCR, and TCRdb's table has in-frame clones only and misses some. The data show about 98,000 clones, with about 83% seen just once and roughly 17% held by the top ten. This CDR3 has 15 amino acids. The V end lost 1 base, the J end lost 4 bases, and 10 bases lay between the germline ends. Germline V gene data show CDR1 as LGHNA and CDR2 as YNFKEQ. This clone occurred a few times. Its target is not known. The chain carries TRBV4-2 and TRBJ2-2; D remains ambiguous. Sequencing was done on a sample of PBMCs. The receptor's source is a man in his 60s in good health and CMV-seropositive. Written as DNA, the CDR3 is TGTGCCAGCAGCCAAGGAGTCGATTTCACCGGGGAGCTGTTTTTT. Its protein is CASSQGVDFTGELFF.